Presented here are 16 T cell receptor beta chains from one specimen sequenced in a study of Tregs in tolerant kidney transplant recipients. The nonmyeloablative bone marrow transplants came from related graft donors, with transient mixed chimerism. Measured with immunoSEQ multiplex PCR; TCRdb has only the in-frame clones, and not every one. With roughly 5,700 clones in the sample, the ten largest clones hold more than 6.5%. The sample in question was CD4+ T cells from blood (PBMCs), obtained less than 15 months after the transplant. These receptors all stem from a human patient who received a combined kidney and bone marrow transplant. The graft donor may account for some of the T cells.

The part of the CDR3 DNA that was read is TGTGCCAGCAGTGAATCTATGGGACAACCAGGTGAG. Translating gives CASSESMGQPGE. The entire CDR3 reads CASSESMGQPGEQFF. V usage is TRBV2 and J usage is TRBJ2-1; D might be TRBD1 (6 bases). The CDR3 end falls 3 residues outside the read, so it is completed with the germline J gene. This CDR3 comprises 15 residues. Germline lookup yields CDR1 SNHLY and CDR2 FYNNEI. V lost 2 bases and J lost 9, with 17 bases in between. Supplemented by reference TRBV2 and TRBJ2-1, the full variable domain reads EPEVTQTPSHQVTQMGQEVILRCVPISNHLYFYWYRQILGQKVEFLVSFYNNEISEKSEIFDDQFSVERPDGSNFTLKIRSTKLEDSAMYFCASSESMGQPGEQFFGPGTRLTVL.

As concerns this clone: The CDR3 extends 3 residues past the end of the read, so its final part is completed from the germline J gene. The rearrangement joins TRBV4-1 to TRBJ2-7; 7 nucleotides align to TRBD1. Germline values: CDR1 MGHRA, CDR2 YSYEKL. This CDR3 is built from 15 residues. V was clipped by 3 bases and J by 0 bases; unmatched bases: 5. This chain's CDR3 is CASSHATGSSYEQYF. The part of the CDR3 DNA that was read is TGCGCCAGCAGCCACGCGACAGGGAGCTCCTACGAG.

Details on this clone: The read is 3 residues too short to cover the CDR3 end, so that end is filled in from the germline J gene. This rearrangement joins TRBV20-1 to TRBJ2-2, with 7 nucleotides matching TRBD2. Germline CDR1 DFQATT, CDR2 SNEGSKA (reference sequence). V lost 6 bases to trimming and J lost 2 bases; unmatched junction nucleotides: 6. This CDR3 spans 14 amino acids. The sequenced part of the CDR3 DNA is TGCAGTGCAACCGGGACTAAAAACACCGGGGAG. It is translated as CSATGTKNTGE. The CDR3 in full is CSATGTKNTGELFF.

On this clone: The read falls 3 residues short of the CDR3 end, and the missing part is taken from the germline J gene. The sample has other DNA sequences that encode this CDR3 too. The chain links TRBV2 to TRBJ2-3; 9 bases fit TRBD2. Germline trimming cut 6 bases from V and 0 bases from J; bases unmatched to any gene: 4. The CDR3 runs 15 residues. CDR1 and CDR2 from the germline V gene are SNHLY and FYNNEI. The CDR3 loop reads CASSPTSGSTDTQYF. The covered CDR3 bases are TGTGCCAGCAGCCCGACTAGCGGAAGCACAGATACG.

With regard to this clone: Read data end 3 residues before the CDR3 end; the end is taken from the germline J gene. This chain links TRBV7-9 with TRBJ2-1, with 8 positions matching TRBD2. Germline-derived CDR1 and CDR2 are SEHNR and FQNEAQ (reference sequence). The junction had 7 bases not matched to a gene; V was cut back by 5 bases and J by 7 bases. The CDR3 has 14 residues. CDR3: CASSPRLASNEQFF. The covered CDR3 bases are TGTGCCAGCAGCCCTCGACTAGCGTCGAATGAG.

A remark on this clone: The read terminates 3 residues ahead of where the CDR3 ends, so the germline J gene completes it. This sequence joins TRBV5-1 and TRBJ2-7; 8 bases are a match to TRBD1. After removal of 1 base from V and 4 bases from J, the junction contained 1 base not matched to a gene. The CDR3 is 13 residues long. Germline V gene lookup returns CDR1 SGHRS and CDR2 YFSETQ. The CDR3 DNA, read in part, is TGCGCCAGCAGCTTGCGGACAGGGTACGAG. Translated: CASSLRTGYE. Given in full, the CDR3 is CASSLRTGYEQYF.

On this clone itself: The read ends 3 residues early relative to the CDR3; the germline J gene fills the gap. The chain carries TRBV18 and TRBJ1-5, with D perhaps matching TRBD1 (6 bases). The CDR3 length is 13 residues. Germline V CDR1 and CDR2: KGHSH, LQKENI. V lost 8 bases and J 7 bases, leaving 15 bases between the germline ends. The CDR3 loop reads CASHSSGEQPQHF. The part of the CDR3 DNA that was read is TGTGCCAGCCATTCCTCAGGGGAACAGCCC.

A note on this clone: The read terminates 3 residues ahead of where the CDR3 ends, so the germline J gene completes it. V gene TRBV7-9 combines with J gene TRBJ1-1; D is perhaps TRBD1 (5 bases). The CDR3 is 14 amino acids. CDR1 SEHNR and CDR2 FQNEAQ come from the germline V gene (reference sequence). V was clipped by 4 bases and J by 3 bases, with 12 bases between them. Partial CDR3 DNA: TGTGCCAGCAGCTCCTTACGACAGTACACTGAA. It codes for CASSSLRQYTE. The whole CDR3 is CASSSLRQYTEAFF. Full variable domain (rest looked up from reference TRBV7-9 and TRBJ1-1): DTGVSQNPRHKITKRGQNVTFRCDPISEHNRLYWYRQTLGQGPEFLTYFQNEAQLEKSRLLSDRFSAERPKGSFSTLEIQRTEQGDSAMYLCASSSLRQYTEAFFGQGTRLTVV.

Comment on this clone: The read halts 3 residues ahead of the CDR3 end, with the missing end drawn from the germline J gene. The chain links TRBV13 to TRBJ1-2, with 8 bases aligning to TRBD1. The V and J ends lost 0 bases and 4 bases, in that order; junction bases with no gene match: 10. From germline, CDR1 is PRHDT and CDR2 FYEKMQ (reference sequence). The length of the CDR3 is 17 residues. CDR3 protein: CASSLGGRGRAFYGYTF. The covered CDR3 bases are TGTGCCAGCAGCTTAGGAGGCAGGGGGCGAGCCTTCTATGGC.

In the case of this clone: The read ends 3 residues shy of where the CDR3 ends; the end is completed using the germline J gene. V is TRBV5-1 and J is TRBJ1-3, with D perhaps TRBD1 (5 bases). The CDR3 consists of 19 residues. Deletions cut 0 bases from V and 0 bases from J, with 19 bases between. Germline V gene lookup returns CDR1 SGHRS and CDR2 YFSETQ. The sequenced CDR3 bases are TGCGCCAGCAGCTTGGTTGGTAAGGGGCCGTCCAGCTCTGGAAACACC. This encodes CASSLVGKGPSSSGNT. In full, the CDR3 reads CASSLVGKGPSSSGNTIYF.

About this clone: Sequencing ends 3 residues short of the CDR3 end; the germline J gene provides the rest. This chain uses TRBV18 with TRBJ2-7; 7 nucleotides align to TRBD1. Germline values: CDR1 KGHSH, CDR2 LQKENI. Trimming removed 6 bases from V and 0 bases from J; junction bases left unmatched: 8. The CDR3 sequence is 15 residues long. CDR3 DNA, as far as it was read: TGTGCCAGCTCGCACGGGACAGTAAACTCCTACGAG. This gives the protein CASSHGTVNSYE. The CDR3, in full, reads CASSHGTVNSYEQYF.

With regard to this clone: From the germline J gene comes the end of the CDR3, since the read stops 3 residues before it. V gene TRBV7-9 combines with J gene TRBJ1-5, with D maybe TRBD1 (5 bases). The CDR3 loop spans 13 amino acids. Germline values: CDR1 SEHNR, CDR2 FQNEAQ (reference sequence). The V end lost 1 base, the J end lost 5 bases, and 6 bases lay between the germline ends. The CDR3 is CASSLGGDQPQHF. The covered CDR3 bases are TGTGCCAGCAGCTTAGGGGGCGATCAGCCC.

This clone counts as medium-sized (0.01 to 0.1%) by frequency. From the germline J gene comes the end of the CDR3, since the read stops 3 residues before it. The chain has TRBV7-7 and TRBJ2-5, with TRBD2 matching 12 bases. The CDR3 is 14 amino acids. Germline V lookup: CDR1 SSHAT, CDR2 FNYEAQ (reference sequence). After removal of 5 bases from V and 4 bases from J, the junction contained 2 bases not matched to a gene. The CDR3 DNA, read in part, is TGTGCCAGCAGCAAACTAGCGGGGGGAGAGACC. Its protein is CASSKLAGGET. In full, the CDR3 is CASSKLAGGETQYF.

By frequency, this clone registers medium-sized (0.01 to 0.1%). Read data end 3 residues before the CDR3 end; the end is taken from the germline J gene. The genes are TRBV20-1 and TRBJ1-5; the match to TRBD1 covers 11 bases. The CDR3 runs to 20 residues. Germline trimming cut 3 bases from V and 1 base from J; bases unmatched to any gene: 17. Germline CDR1 DFQATT, CDR2 SNEGSKA (reference sequence). This chain's CDR3 is CSASSLGQGARNWSNQPQHF. The covered CDR3 bases are TGCAGTGCTAGTTCGCTCGGACAGGGGGCTCGTAATTGGAGCAATCAGCCC.

Note on this clone: The junction departs from germline at one end; a sequencing error may be responsible. From the germline J gene comes the end of the CDR3, since the read stops 3 residues before it. V usage is TRBV4-2 and J usage is TRBJ2-2, with TRBD1 matching 9 bases. CDR3 length: 15 residues. Germline values: CDR1 LGHNA, CDR2 YNFKEQ. The covered CDR3 bases are TGCGCCAGCAGCCAACGGACAGGGGCAGGCGGGGAG. This gives the protein CASSQRTGAGGE. The CDR3 reads in full as CASSQRTGAGGELFF.

On this clone itself: The CDR3 end falls 3 residues outside the read, so it is completed with the germline J gene. The V and J genes are TRBV10-1 and TRBJ2-7; 9 nucleotides line up with TRBD1. Germline V gene lookup returns CDR1 WNHNN and CDR2 SYGVQD (reference sequence). The CDR3 runs 16 residues. J lost 0 bases, V lost 6 bases, and 9 bases had no gene match. The sequenced part of the CDR3 DNA is TGCGCCAGCAGCCCCGGCTGGGGACAGGGCTCCTACGAG. This codes for CASSPGWGQGSYE. The complete CDR3 sequence is CASSPGWGQGSYEQYF.